The 25 T cell receptor delta chains below were found in one sample sequenced in a study of γδ T cells in repeated Plasmodium falciparum infection. TCRdb re-called clones from the multiplex PCR reads using CATT. The sample carries 50,000 or so delta-chain clones, roughly 1.5% recorded once. Vgamma9/Vdelta2+ and Vdelta2-negative gammadelta T cells were flow-sorted from PBMC for bulk sequencing. The sample was gamma-delta T cells from blood. These receptor sequences come from a pool of human donors (malaria-infected and uninfected, not separated).

Turning to this clone: The protein TCRdb gives is from a much larger clone and does not agree with this DNA's translation at residue 4, likely a read error; the protein shown here comes from the DNA. V usage is TRDV2 and J usage is TRDJ1, with TRDD3 matching over 9 bases. The J gene is absent in TCRdb and was assigned here via DNA matching to germline. The V segment lost 5 bases and the J segment 0 bases; nucleotides outside the gene matches: 12. The germline V gene has CDR1 GEAIGNYY and CDR2 EKD. This CDR3 has 17 amino acids. The CDR3 DNA follows: TGTGCCTGTGGCCCGACTGGGGGACCCGCGTACACCGATAAACTCATCTTT. It yields the protein CACGPTGGPAYTDKLIF.

This clone came up many times. V and J are TRDV1 and TRDJ1; D might be TRDD3 (7 bases). Deletions cut 5 bases from V and 0 bases from J, with 25 bases between. This CDR3 has 19 residues. The germline V gene has CDR1 TSWWSYY and CDR2 QGS. DNA of the CDR3: TGTGCTCTTGGGAACCTTCCGGGCGGCTGGGGGCAGTACACCGATAAACTCATCTTT. It specifies CALGNLPGGWGQYTDKLIF.

Note on this clone: The amino acid sequence in TCRdb belongs to a much larger clone and departs from this DNA's translation at residue 8, likely a sequencing read error; the sequence shown is translated from the DNA. The DNA of the CDR3 is TGTGCTCTTGGGGAAGAACTGAGGGATGAACTCATCTTT. It yields the protein CALGEELRDELIF. The V and J genes are TRDV1 and TRDJ1, with a tentative D call TRDD3 (5 bases). The V gene's germline CDR1 is TSWWSYY and CDR2 QGS. This CDR3 has 13 residues. Trimming took off 2 bases at V and 9 bases at J, with 13 bases between the two ends.

In regard to this clone: TCRdb shows a much larger clone's protein in place of this DNA's translation, and the two differ at residue 13, likely through a read error; the protein shown is translated from the DNA. The chain is built from TRDV2 and TRDJ1; a possible D gene is TRDD3 (6 bases). The J gene is not listed in TCRdb, so it was assigned here from a DNA match to germline. CDR1 is GEAIGNYY, CDR2 EKD, per germline. The CDR3 covers 19 residues. V lost 0 bases to trimming and J lost 1 base, with 23 bases between them. The CDR3 is CACDTVKGIGEASTDKLIF. In nucleotides, the CDR3 is TGTGCCTGTGACACCGTGAAGGGGATTGGTGAAGCGAGCACCGATAAACTCATCTTT.

This clone showed up just a few times. The TCRdb record carries a much larger clone's protein, which differs from this DNA's translation at residue 10; a read error is the likely cause, and the protein listed here is the DNA translation. The CDR3 reads CALGLPLGRNTGGYGTTDKLIF. The CDR3 coding sequence is TGTGCTCTTGGGCTCCCATTAGGCCGTAATACTGGGGGATACGGTACTACCGATAAACTCATCTTT. The rearrangement joins TRDV1 to TRDJ1; TRDD3 matches 13 bases. Germline V gives CDR1 TSWWSYY, CDR2 QGS. V trimming: 5 bases; J trimming: 2 bases; junction bases outside the gene matches: 23. This CDR3 has 22 amino acids.

A few counts support this clone. The protein given by TCRdb reflects a much larger clone and differs at residue 9 from this DNA's translation, likely from a read error; the protein shown is the DNA's translation. This chain joins TRDV1 and TRDJ1; D may be TRDD3 (7 bases). The J gene, left out of TCRdb, was set here by checking the DNA against germline. The CDR3 has 25 amino acids. Germline CDR1 TSWWSYY, CDR2 QGS. With 3 bases removed from V and 1 base from J, the gap between germline ends came to 42 bases. CDR3 nucleotides: TGTGCTCTTGGGGACAGAGGAGTTCGGTCCTTCCCACTGGGGCAAGGGGTTCCACGCACCGATAAACTCATCTTT. Protein product: CALGDRGVRSFPLGQGVPRTDKLIF.

This clone was detected many times. A far larger clone is one nucleotide away, so this likely arose from a read error. Other nucleotide sequences in the sample specify the same CDR3. The chain employs TRDV1 and TRDJ1, with D possibly being TRDD1 (5 bases). The length of the CDR3 is 16 residues. Germline CDR1 TSWWSYY, CDR2 QGS. CDR3 nucleotides: TGTGCTCTTGGGGAAGAAGAAATCTCTCTTACCGACAAACTCATCTTT. It codes for CALGEEEISLTDKLIF.

This clone has only a few counts. The protein TCRdb lists belongs to a much larger clone and differs from this DNA's translation at residue 11, which points to a read error; the protein shown is made from the DNA. The chain carries TRDV1 and TRDJ1; 9 nucleotides agree with TRDD3. The length of the CDR3 is 20 residues. V trimming: 5 bases; J trimming: 1 base; junction bases outside the gene matches: 20. The germline gives CDR1 TSWWSYY, CDR2 QGS. For the CDR3, the DNA is TGTGCTCTTGGGTGTCCTTCCCTCGGACTTGCTGGGGGATGCACCGATAAACTCATCTTT. This gives the protein CALGCPSLGLAGGCTDKLIF.

Concerning this clone: Being one base from a much bigger clone, this may be a read error. The sample carries other DNA sequences with the same CDR3. The CDR3 protein is CALGEGFPLGDLYTDKLIF. In DNA form, the CDR3 reads TGCGCTCTTGGGGAAGGTTTCCCCCTGGGGGATTTGTACACCGATAAACTCATCTTT. The V gene is TRDV1, the J gene TRDJ1; TRDD3 matches 9 bases. The CDR3 loop spans 19 amino acids. Per the germline V gene, CDR1 is TSWWSYY and CDR2 is QGS.

As regards this clone: The TCRdb protein, from a much larger clone, departs from this DNA's translation at residue 11, likely by read error; the protein shown derives from the DNA. The V segment is TRDV1, and no J call was made; the table's D call of TRDD3 was not tested on the DNA. Germline values: CDR1 TSWWSYY, CDR2 QGS. The CDR3 runs 13 residues. The CDR3 nucleotides read TGTGCTCTTGGGGAAGTAATTCACGATAAATTCATCTTT. It encodes CALGEVIHDKFIF.

This clone was seen at least ten times. V usage is TRDV2 and J usage is TRDJ1, with 8 bases matching TRDD3. TCRdb records no J gene; here it was assigned by comparing the DNA to germline. The CDR3 runs to 23 residues. V trimming: 0 bases; J trimming: 7 bases; junction bases outside the gene matches: 33. The germline CDR1 and CDR2 sequences are GEAIGNYY and EKD. The CDR3 DNA reads as TGTGCCTGTGACACCGCCGGTCGGGCCAGGGTCTGGGGGACTCGACACCTATCGCCTAAACTCATCTTT. It specifies CACDTAGRARVWGTRHLSPKLIF.

This clone showed up many times. V gene TRDV3 combines with J gene TRDJ1; TRDD3 aligns across 10 bases. The germline gives CDR1 TVYSNPD, CDR2 GDNSRS (reference sequence). The V and J ends lost 2 bases and 4 bases, in that order; junction bases with no gene match: 13. This CDR3 comprises 16 residues. The CDR3 DNA sequence: TGTGCCTTTTCGAGGTACTGGGGGATTTTTGTCGATAAACTCATCTTT. Amino acids: CAFSRYWGIFVDKLIF.

V gene TRDV1 combines with J gene TRDJ1; D is unclear. Here the J gene came from matching the DNA to germline, since TCRdb omits it. This CDR3 is 17 amino acids long. The V end was cut by 3 bases, the J end by 6 bases, with 23 bases between. Germline V gene sequence: CDR1 TSWWSYY, CDR2 QGS. The CDR3 reads CALGDRQRLPSLNKLIF. CDR3 sequence (DNA): TGTGCTCTTGGGGATCGACAACGTCTCCCCTCTTTAAATAAACTCATCTTT.

Only a few counts were recorded for this clone. The protein held in TCRdb is that of a much larger clone and does not match this DNA's translation at residue 14, likely because of a read error; the protein shown is translated from the DNA. The genes are TRDV1 and TRDJ1; TRDD2 or TRDD3 may be the D gene (7 bases each). Germline matching of the DNA provided the J gene here, since TCRdb leaves it blank. Trimming removed 5 bases from V and 1 base from J, with 41 bases in between. This CDR3 spans 24 amino acids. The germline V gene has CDR1 TSWWSYY and CDR2 QGS. The CDR3 is CALGPIGGISYESGGGGFTDKLIF. CDR3 nucleotide sequence: TGTGCTCTTGGGCCAATTGGGGGCATTTCCTACGAGTCTGGCGGCGGGGGATTCACCGATAAACTCATCTTT.

In this sample, this clone turned up once. The CDR3 DNA is TGTGCCTTTAGTTGGGATAAACTCATCTTT. Its translation is CAFSWDKLIF. The chain has TRDV3 and TRDJ1; D gene ambiguous. Because TCRdb records no J gene, it was assigned here through a match of the DNA to germline. Looked up from germline, CDR1 is TVYSNPD and CDR2 is GDNSRS (reference sequence). Between the trimmed V and J ends, which lost 0 bases and 5 bases, there was a span of 4 bases. This CDR3 is built from 10 residues.

This clone was observed a handful of times. A far more abundant clone sits one base away, making this likely a read error. Other DNA sequences within the sample encode an identical CDR3. The rearrangement uses TRAV38-2/DV8 and TRDJ1; the match to TRDD3 covers 13 bases. The germline V gene encodes CDR1 TSESDYY and CDR2 QEAYKQQN. This CDR3 region has 23 residues. CDR3 residues: CAYRSAFLPRYWGIRDTTDKLIF. For the CDR3, the DNA is TGTGCTTACAGGAGTGCCTTCCTACCCCGGTACTGGGGGATACGCGACACCACCGATAAACTCATCTTT.

In the case of this clone: This sequence is one base from a far larger clone and is likely a read error. Distinct nucleotide sequences in the sample also encode this CDR3. The chain recombines TRDV1 with TRDJ3; 10 nucleotides match TRDD3. The J gene was missing in TCRdb and was found by matching the end of the DNA to germline. Trimming took 2 bases from V and 0 from J; bases not matched to a gene: 4. The germline V gene encodes CDR1 TSWWSYY and CDR2 QGS. This CDR3 has 19 residues. The CDR3 nucleotides read TGTGCTCTTGGGGAATTCTGGGGGATATTCTCCTGGGACACCCGACAGATGTTTTTC. The encoded protein is CALGEFWGIFSWDTRQMFF.

This clone has only a few counts. TCRdb lists the protein of a much larger clone for this DNA, which differs at residue 5, so this is likely a read error; the protein given here is translated from the DNA itself. The V call is TRDV1, the J call TRDJ1; 7 nucleotides match TRDD3. No J segment appears in TCRdb, so it was assigned here by matching the sequence to germline. CDR1 is TSWWSYY, CDR2 QGS, per germline. The CDR3 is 17 amino acids. The junction had 17 bases not matched to a gene; V was cut back by 5 bases and J by 5 bases. As DNA, the CDR3 is TGTGCTCTTGGGAAATACAGCCTGGGATACTACCGGGATAAACTCATCTTT. The encoded protein is CALGKYSLGYYRDKLIF.

On this clone itself: The protein held in TCRdb is that of a much larger clone and does not match this DNA's translation at residue 8, likely because of a read error; the protein shown is translated from the DNA. The chain couples TRDV1 to TRDJ1; 10 bases fit TRDD3. TCRdb does not report a J gene; here it was assigned by matching the DNA to germline references. Germline-derived CDR1 and CDR2 are TSWWSYY and QGS. The CDR3 sequence is 21 residues long. V lost 0 bases and J lost 0; bases outside the gene matches: 16. This CDR3 is CALGELLWANSTGGYTDKLIF. The DNA of the CDR3 is TGTGCTCTTGGGGAACTATTGTGGGCTAATAGTACTGGGGGATACACCGATAAACTCATCTTT.

Comments on this clone: A junction end diverges from the germline sequence, so it may reflect a read error. The chain uses TRDV1 and TRDJ1; 10 bases match TRDD3. TCRdb carries no J gene annotation; the J gene was assigned here by matching the DNA with germline. The germline V gene encodes CDR1 TSWWSYY and CDR2 QGS. CDR3 length: 19 residues. The CDR3 region is CALGGPPRGWGIHTDKLIF. The CDR3 DNA follows: TGTGCCCTTGGGGGGCCCCCCCGGGGATGGGGGATACACACCGATAAACTCATCTTT.

This clone was seen more than once but under ten times. TCRdb has a much larger clone's protein, which differs at residue 11 from the translation of this DNA, likely because of a read error; what is shown is the protein translated from the DNA. This chain joins TRDV1 and TRDJ1, with 8 bases fitting TRDD3. TCRdb carries no J gene annotation; the J gene was assigned here by matching the DNA with germline. There are 17 residues in the CDR3. The germline V gene has CDR1 TSWWSYY and CDR2 QGS. Trimming cost V 0 bases and J 5 bases; bases outside gene matches: 11. The CDR3 spells CALGELSGGHDGDKLIF. The CDR3 nucleotides are TGTGCTCTTGGGGAACTTTCTGGGGGACATGACGGGGATAAACTCATCTTT.

This clone has more than one count but fewer than ten. TCRdb's entry gives the protein of a much larger clone, which mismatches this DNA's translation at residue 7, likely from a read error; the protein reported here is translated from the DNA. The chain has TRDV1 and TRDJ1; 7 positions agree with TRDD3. Trimming removed 5 bases from V and 2 bases from J; junction bases left unmatched: 20. The CDR3 contains 19 residues. Germline CDR1 reads TSWWSYY; CDR2 reads QGS. CDR3 sequence: CALGYASRLGKRETDKLIF. The CDR3 region has the DNA TGTGCTCTTGGGTATGCCTCGCGACTGGGGAAAAGGGAAACCGATAAACTCATCTTT.

Concerning this clone itself: Only one base separates this from a far larger clonotype, so it likely reflects a read error. This sample includes further DNA sequences coding for the same CDR3. V usage is TRDV1 and J usage is TRDJ1, with 9 nucleotides matching TRDD3. Germline CDR1 is TSWWSYY and CDR2 is QGS. Trimming took 2 bases from V and 10 from J; bases not matched to a gene: 17. The CDR3 loop spans 17 amino acids. CDR3 sequence: CALGEEGLLGDTIRLIF. The CDR3 bases are TGTGCTCTTGGGGAAGAGGGTCTACTGGGGGACACCATAAGACTCATCTTT.

Points on this clone: TCRdb pairs this DNA with a much larger clone's protein that differs at residue 14, likely a read error; the protein shown was translated from the DNA. This chain joins TRDV1 and TRDJ1; 10 bases fit TRDD3. The J gene is not listed in TCRdb, so it was assigned here from a DNA match to germline. CDR3 length: 20 amino acids. Germline CDR1 is TSWWSYY and CDR2 is QGS. V was pared by 1 base and J by 4 bases, with 18 bases of the junction left unmatched. The chain's CDR3 is CALGEPLRWYWGMQNDKLIF. DNA for the CDR3: TGTGCTCTTGGGGAACCACTTCGATGGTACTGGGGGATGCAGAACGATAAACTCATCTTT.

On this clone: It differs at one base from a far larger clone, so likely a read error. This sample also contains other DNA sequences that code for the same CDR3. J is TRDJ1 and V is TRDV1; D remains ambiguous. Germline assignment: CDR1 TSWWSYY and CDR2 QGS. The CDR3 length is 14 residues. CDR3 residues: CAAAGSPYTDKLIF. The DNA for the CDR3 is TGTGCCGCTGCTGGAAGTCCGTACACCGATAAACTCATCTTC.